This T cell receptor beta chain is drawn from a study of blood T cell repertoires in COVID-19 (dated by TCRdb to 2018 to 2020). In terms of the full investigation: Samples from collaborators originated in the United States, Italy and Spain and spanned both the acute and convalescent phases of COVID-19. The prospective study material was composed of cDNA or gDNA derived from T cells, B-cell-depleted T cells, or PBMCs. The dataset comprised deeply sampled blood TCRbeta repertoires from subjects exposed to, actively infected with, or recovered from COVID-19. The repertoires were made available in a free public database intended to serve as a resource for research on the immune response to SARS-CoV-2. The samples were drawn from two sources: the first 160 participants of the ongoing ImmuneRACE study, and over 1,000 subjects contributed by 6 global collaborators. Nearly every sample came with metadata listing a de-identified subject ID, COVID-19 status, age in years and sex. HLA class I and class II types, where available, came from metadata supplied by the sample provider rather than from assay-based typing. Findings and caveats that apply to the study as a whole: Clinical and demographic metadata were provided uncurated, with the amount varying by source and participant.

The CDR3 sequence holds 16 residues, the cysteine and phenylalanine included. The entry retains the CDR3 DNA only, 48 bases that are in frame from base 1. CDR1 and CDR2, per the germline V gene (reference sequence), are MNHNY and SVGAGI. V sheds 5 bases and J sheds 0 bases, leaving 17 bases between their ends. TCRbeta CDR3 regions were amplified from genomic DNA using the immunoSEQ Assay, a bias-controlled multiplex PCR. The authors processed their data as follows. The number of nucleated cells in each sample was estimated from the amplification of reference gene primers within the assay. To quantify the absolute abundance of each unique TCRbeta CDR3 rearrangement, sequence reads were collapsed and filtered. Productive Simpson clonality was computed per sample as the square root of Simpson's diversity index over productive rearrangements. TCRdb limited this immuneACCESS table to in-frame rearrangements with V and J called. A share of clones is missing; checked studies link under half to unresolved V genes, and the rest is unexplained. V and J calls and clone size come straight from that table; D and trimming were deduced from the DNA. The table for this sample lists 400,000 to 500,000 clones; more than 75% of them were counted only once. The ten largest clonotypes hold around 1.9% of the sample.

Comment on this clone: This receptor's antigen is unknown. Per-nucleotide qualities are absent, and no much larger clonotype sits a single base away.

Participants in the prospective study were aged about 18 to 100 years, lived in 20 to 25 United States geographic areas, and enrolled through a virtual design. In the prospective study, cohorts were assigned on the basis of participant-reported clinical history obtained from a screening survey and a study questionnaire. Recovered participants in ImmuneRACE Cohort 3 were defined as having two consecutive negative NP/OP PCR tests, clearance from a healthcare professional, or resolution of symptoms. Each participant in the prospective study had whole blood, serum and a nasopharyngeal or oropharyngeal swab collected by mobile phlebotomists. Over an approximately two-month period, participants in the prospective study had the option of providing additional blood draws and questionnaires. Prospective study blood samples were shipped either frozen or at room temperature before DNA extraction.

This sequence originates from a woman aged 40 to 50 who had recovered from COVID-19. The source material was PBMCs or T cells enriched from blood (not recorded which). The rearrangement combines TRBV6-6 with TRBJ2-7; the D segment could be TRBD1, given 6 matching bases. The nucleotide sequence is TGTGCCAGCAGTCCCCTCTCTGACAGGAGCTCCTACGAGCAGTACTTC. It encodes CASSPLSDRSSYEQYF.